One sample yielded the 32 T cell receptor beta chains listed below, sequenced in a study of cytomegalovirus exposure and HLA in healthy donors. Primers included in the PCR were 60 Vbeta and 13 Jbeta primers. Repertoires were generated with immunoSEQ multiplex PCR, while TCRdb's copy carries only in-frame clones and drops some. The table lists about 170,000 clones, 65% to 85% of them singletons. The specimen was PBMCs. All receptors derive from a woman between 45 and 60 years old in good health and CMV-seropositive.

The chain couples TRBV4-3 to TRBJ2-7, with 7 nucleotides matching TRBD2. CDR3 size: 17 residues. V dropped 0 bases and J dropped 2; count of bases not matched to a gene: 10. Germline CDR1 reads LGHNA; CDR2 reads YSLEER. The CDR3 bases are TGCGCCAGCAGCCAAGATTTTGGTAGCGGGTCCCCCTACGAGCAGTACTTC. This gives the protein CASSQDFGSGSPYEQYF.

V usage is TRBV4-2 and J usage is TRBJ2-2, with a tentative D call TRBD2 (7 bases). The CDR3 is 17 residues long. Trimming took off 0 bases at V and 4 bases at J, with 15 bases between the two ends. Germline loops: CDR1 LGHNA, CDR2 YNFKEQ. CDR3 DNA sequence: TGTGCCAGCAGCCAAGAGCGAGGGGGGGGCGGCACCGGGGAGCTGTTTTTT. Encoded protein: CASSQERGGGGTGELFF.

The rearrangement links TRBV6-4 to TRBJ2-7; 9 nucleotides agree with TRBD2. Trimming took 7 bases from V and 4 from J; bases not matched to a gene: 11. The CDR3 totals 15 residues. CDR1 MRHNA and CDR2 SNTAGT come from the germline V gene. CDR3 DNA: TGTGCCAGCACTCCCCCAAGCGGGGGGCCTTACGAGCAGTACTTC. Protein sequence: CASTPPSGGPYEQYF.

This CDR3 is CASSHGGQSPYTWEQYF. In DNA form, the CDR3 reads TGTGCCAGCAGCCACGGGGGGCAGTCCCCTTATACGTGGGAGCAGTACTTC. V gene TRBV5-6 combines with J gene TRBJ2-7, with a tentative D call TRBD2 (7 bases). The CDR3 contains 17 residues. V was clipped by 4 bases and J by 7 bases, with 27 bases between them. CDR1 SGHDT and CDR2 YYEEEE come from the germline V gene. The variable domain in full, with the rest retrieved from reference TRBV5-6 and TRBJ2-7, is DAGVTQSPTHLIKTRGQQVTLRCSPKSGHDTVSWYQQALGQGPQFIFQYYEEEERQRGNFPDRFSGHQFPNYSSELNVNALLLGDSALYLCASSHGGQSPYTWEQYFGPGTRLTVT.

The chain combines TRBV25-1 with TRBJ2-5; a weak D match, TRBD2 (5 bases). CDR3 length: 13 residues. V lost 6 bases and J 2 bases, leaving 10 bases between the germline ends. The germline gives CDR1 MGHDK, CDR2 SYGVNS. Here the CDR3 DNA reads TGTGCCAGCAGATCGGGGTTACAAGAGACCCAGTACTTC. Protein product: CASRSGLQETQYF.

The rearrangement joins TRBV15 to TRBJ2-2, with D possibly TRBD1 on 5 matching bases. The CDR3 is made up of 14 amino acids. Trimming took off 2 bases at V and 1 base at J, with 5 bases between the two ends. The V gene's germline CDR1 is LNHNV and CDR2 YYDKDF (reference sequence). CDR3 nucleotide sequence: TGTGCCACCAGCAGACAGGGGAACACCGGGGAGCTGTTTTTT. Its protein is CATSRQGNTGELFF.

V usage is TRBV7-9 and J usage is TRBJ2-7, with D perhaps matching TRBD1 (6 bases). Trimming left V 1 base short and J 2 bases short, with 9 bases between. CDR3 length: 14 residues. CDR1 is SEHNR, CDR2 FQNEAQ, per germline (reference sequence). The CDR3 DNA reads TGTGCCAGCAGCTTAGGGGGGACAACCTACGAGCAGTACTTC. As protein: CASSLGGTTYEQYF.

With respect to this clone: Its ends do not fully match the called genes, so a read error is possible. The CDR3 protein is CSSSSPLGGASNSPLHF. CDR3 sequence (DNA): TGTTCCAGCAGCTCCCCTCTTGGGGGGGCGAGTAATTCACCCCTCCACTTT. This chain joins TRBV7-9 and TRBJ1-6; the D gene is possibly TRBD1 (6 bases). The CDR3 has 17 residues. Germline CDR1 reads SEHNR; CDR2 reads FQNEAQ (reference sequence). Full variable domain (outside the CDR3, taken from reference TRBV7-9 and TRBJ1-6): DTGVSQNPRHKITKRGQNVTFRCDPISEHNRLYWYRQTLGQGPEFLTYFQNEAQLEKSRLLSDRFSAERPKGSFSTLEIQRTEQGDSAMYLCSSSSPLGGASNSPLHFGNGTRLTVT.

This clone occurred once. The J gene is TRBJ1-6, the V gene TRBV7-9; possible D gene TRBD1, 5 bases. The V gene's germline CDR1 is SEHNR and CDR2 FQNEAQ (reference sequence). Trimming took 5 bases from V and 10 from J, leaving 18 bases between them. The CDR3 is 15 amino acids. The CDR3 nucleotides read TGTGCCAGCAGCCCCCCCTCGCAGGGAAACTCACCCCTCCACTTT. This encodes CASSPPSQGNSPLHF. Full variable domain (missing parts from reference TRBV7-9 and TRBJ1-6): DTGVSQNPRHKITKRGQNVTFRCDPISEHNRLYWYRQTLGQGPEFLTYFQNEAQLEKSRLLSDRFSAERPKGSFSTLEIQRTEQGDSAMYLCASSPPSQGNSPLHFGNGTRLTVT.

The chain combines TRBV27 with TRBJ1-2; 8 bases are shared with TRBD1. The CDR3 length is 15 residues. Germline V gene data show CDR1 as MNHEY and CDR2 as SMNVEV (reference sequence). V shed 5 bases and J 5 bases; nucleotides not matched to a gene: 10. CDR3 coding DNA: TGTGCCAGCAGTCCCCGACAGGGGATAGGGTATGGCTACACCTTC. Residues: CASSPRQGIGYGYTF.

The V gene is TRBV29-1, the J gene TRBJ1-2; the D gene is possibly TRBD1 (6 bases). Trimming removed 6 bases at V and 1 base at J, with 12 bases between. The CDR3 is 13 amino acids. From germline, CDR1 is SQVTM and CDR2 ANQGSEA. CDR3 loop: CSVLGTLNYGYTF. Written as DNA, the CDR3 is TGCAGCGTGCTTGGGACACTTAACTATGGCTACACCTTC.

This chain uses TRBV30 with TRBJ1-5; perhaps TRBD1 as D (5 bases). Per germline, CDR1 GTSNPN and CDR2 SVGIG (reference sequence). The CDR3 runs to 13 residues. Trimming shortened V by 0 bases and J by 4 bases, and 7 bases separated the two germline ends. Here the CDR3 DNA reads TGTGCCTGGAGTGTGGGGCAGAATCAGCCCCAGCATTTT. This gives the protein CAWSVGQNQPQHF.

This clone was seen more than once but under ten times. The rearrangement uses TRBV6-1 and TRBJ1-1; the D is unclear. The CDR3 has 14 residues. Germline V CDR1 and CDR2: MNHNS, SASEGT. Trimming left V 7 bases short and J 0 bases short, with 12 bases between. CDR3 DNA: TGTGCCAGCATTCGGGAGTTTTTGAACACTGAAGCTTTCTTT. Protein sequence: CASIREFLNTEAFF.

The V gene is TRBV6-5, the J gene TRBJ2-7; 11 positions match TRBD2. With V trimmed by 6 bases and J by 4 bases, 8 bases remained unmatched. In germline, CDR1 is MNHEY, CDR2 SVGAGI. The CDR3 runs 15 residues. The CDR3 spells CASSRYSGGAYEQYF. The CDR3 DNA sequence: TGTGCCAGCAGCCGATATAGCGGGGGGGCGTACGAGCAGTACTTC.

The chain couples TRBV7-2 to TRBJ2-1; TRBD2 matches 9 bases. Germline V gene data show CDR1 as SGHTA and CDR2 as FQGNSA. J was trimmed by 7 bases and V by 3 bases; bases with no gene match: 7. The CDR3 contains 15 residues. Written as DNA, the CDR3 is TGTGCCAGCAGCTTTCTGCGGGGGGGCCTAAATGAGCAGTTCTTC. Amino acid sequence: CASSFLRGGLNEQFF.

V gene TRBV13 combines with J gene TRBJ1-3; a weak D match, TRBD1 (6 bases). Deletions cut 6 bases from V and 1 base from J, with 10 bases between. The germline V gene encodes CDR1 PRHDT and CDR2 FYEKMQ (reference sequence). This CDR3 region has 14 residues. CDR3 region: CASSYRVSGNTIYF. As DNA, the CDR3 is TGTGCCAGCAGTTACAGGGTATCTGGAAACACCATATATTTT.

The chain links TRBV7-2 to TRBJ1-2; possibly TRBD1 for D (6 bases). Trimming cost V 5 bases and J 4 bases, with 14 bases left between them. Germline values: CDR1 SGHTA, CDR2 FQGNSA. This CDR3 region has 14 residues. This CDR3 reads CASSEGTGPYGYTF. The CDR3 DNA follows: TGTGCCAGCAGCGAAGGCACAGGGCCCTATGGCTACACCTTC. Full variable domain (remainder filled in from reference TRBV7-2 and TRBJ1-2): GAGVSQSPSNKVTEKGKDVELRCDPISGHTALYWYRQSLGQGLEFLIYFQGNSAPDKSGLPSDRFSAERTGGSVSTLTIQRTQQEDSAVYLCASSEGTGPYGYTFGSGTRLTVV.

This clone came up a few times. This rearrangement joins TRBV25-1 to TRBJ2-1; TRBD2 agrees at 9 bases. This CDR3 has 15 residues. Germline CDR1 is MGHDK and CDR2 is SYGVNS. Trimming removed 10 bases from V and 8 bases from J; junction bases left unmatched: 15. CDR3 amino acids: CATEAGVAGVHEQFF. The CDR3 DNA sequence: TGTGCCACCGAGGCGGGGGTAGCGGGAGTCCATGAGCAGTTCTTC.

The chain recombines TRBV5-4 with TRBJ1-1; maybe TRBD1 (5 bases). The CDR3 extends over 16 amino acids. V gave up 0 bases and J gave up 5 bases, with 17 bases separating them. Per germline, CDR1 SGHNT and CDR2 YYREEE (reference sequence). CDR3 sequence: CASSLATAPGGTEAFF. The DNA for the CDR3 is TGTGCCAGCAGCTTGGCCACGGCCCCGGGGGGGACTGAAGCTTTCTTT.

This chain joins TRBV5-1 and TRBJ1-2; a weak D match, TRBD1 (5 bases). Trimming pared 0 bases from V and 2 bases from J, leaving 5 bases between. This CDR3 has 13 amino acids. The germline V gene has CDR1 SGHRS and CDR2 YFSETQ. CDR3 DNA sequence: TGCGCCAGCAGCTTGGACAGGAACTATGGCTACACCTTC. Translated, it gives CASSLDRNYGYTF.

The chain has TRBV18 and TRBJ1-3; 9 bases agree with TRBD1. This CDR3 contains 15 residues. Germline-derived CDR1 and CDR2 are KGHSH and LQKENI. The V gene end was trimmed by 4 bases and the J gene end by 4 bases; junction bases not matched to a gene: 5. The CDR3 loop reads CASSLGQGAGNTIYF. The CDR3 bases are TGTGCCAGCTCACTGGGACAGGGAGCAGGAAACACCATATATTTT.

With regard to this clone: This specimen includes other DNA sequences encoding the same CDR3. The V and J genes are TRBV30 and TRBJ1-5; 8 bases agree with TRBD1. The CDR3 contains 13 residues. The V and J ends lost 3 bases and 2 bases, in that order; junction bases with no gene match: 0. In germline, CDR1 is GTSNPN, CDR2 SVGIG (reference sequence). The CDR3 region is CAWRTGGNQPQHF. CDR3 DNA sequence: TGTGCCTGGAGGACAGGGGGCAATCAGCCCCAGCATTTT.

In its sample, this clone was seen a few times. This rearrangement joins TRBV5-1 to TRBJ1-1; D uncertain. Trimming stripped 0 bases from V and 0 bases from J, with 6 bases between. The CDR3 extends over 14 amino acids. Per the germline V gene, CDR1 is SGHRS and CDR2 is YFSETQ. CDR3 residues: CASSLAVMNTEAFF. CDR3 in DNA: TGCGCCAGCAGCTTGGCAGTTATGAACACTGAAGCTTTCTTT.

The chain is built from TRBV6-5 and TRBJ2-7; a weak D match, TRBD2 (6 bases). This CDR3 contains 13 residues. In germline, CDR1 is MNHEY, CDR2 SVGAGI. V was clipped by 1 base and J by 4 bases, with 8 bases between them. CDR3 in amino acids: CASSYLGTYEQYF. CDR3 nucleotide sequence: TGTGCCAGCAGTTACTTAGGGACTTACGAGCAGTACTTC.

The rearrangement uses TRBV7-2 and TRBJ2-3; 8 bases agree with TRBD1. In germline, CDR1 is SGHTA, CDR2 FQGNSA. The CDR3 is made up of 15 amino acids. The ends lost 7 bases at V and 4 bases at J; junction bases unmatched: 10. CDR3 in amino acids: CASTTGTGIPDTQYF. The CDR3 DNA is TGTGCCAGCACAACCGGGACAGGAATCCCAGATACGCAGTATTTT.

Concerning this clone itself: Different DNA sequences within this sample yield the same CDR3. The chain is built from TRBV19 and TRBJ1-1; D call uncertain. Germline CDR1 is LNHDA and CDR2 is SQIVND (reference sequence). The length of the CDR3 is 16 residues. V shed 5 bases and J shed 1 base, with 17 bases lying between them. The CDR3 sequence is CASSLSGAVGNTEAFF. The CDR3 DNA reads as TGTGCCAGTAGTCTCTCAGGTGCAGTAGGGAACACTGAAGCTTTCTTT.

This clone was seen just once. The chain links TRBV29-1 to TRBJ1-3, with D tentatively TRBD1 (5 bases). V was clipped by 5 bases and J by 2 bases, with 7 bases between them. The CDR3 loop spans 12 amino acids. From germline, CDR1 is SQVTM and CDR2 ANQGSEA. For the CDR3, the DNA is TGCAGCGTTTGGGGGGCTGGAAACACCATATATTTT. It codes for CSVWGAGNTIYF.

This rearrangement joins TRBV25-1 to TRBJ1-2; maybe TRBD1 (5 bases). This CDR3 has 16 residues. V was pared by 1 base and J by 0 bases, with 12 bases between. Germline CDR1 MGHDK, CDR2 SYGVNS. In DNA form, the CDR3 reads TGTGCCAGCAGTGAATTTGGGGGGAGAGCTAACTATGGCTACACCTTC. Amino acids: CASSEFGGRANYGYTF.

V usage is TRBV19 and J usage is TRBJ2-7; D unclear. Per the germline V gene, CDR1 is LNHDA and CDR2 is SQIVND (reference sequence). CDR3 length equals 14 residues. The V end was cut by 2 bases, the J end by 0 bases, with 8 bases between. The CDR3 is CASSIRHSSYEQYF. The CDR3 DNA sequence: TGTGCCAGTAGTATAAGACATAGCTCCTACGAGCAGTACTTC.

The V gene is TRBV10-3, the J gene TRBJ2-1; 12 bases map to TRBD2. This CDR3 spans 19 amino acids. From germline, CDR1 is ENHRY and CDR2 SYGVKD. Losses at the gene ends were 6 bases for V and 6 bases for J; bases not matched to a gene: 18. The chain's CDR3 is CAIRDNASGGAILLNEQFF. The CDR3, as DNA: TGTGCCATCAGGGACAATGCTAGCGGGGGGGCCATTCTACTCAATGAGCAGTTCTTC.

The chain is built from TRBV5-3 and TRBJ2-3; 8 positions agree with TRBD2. TRBV5-3 is flagged as an ORF with uncertain function. V lost 0 bases and J lost 3; bases outside the gene matches: 9. This CDR3 has 17 residues. The DNA of the CDR3 is TGTGCCAGAAGCTTGGAACCGGGACTAGTCCTTACAGATACGCAGTATTTT. Its translation: CARSLEPGLVLTDTQYF.

The chain joins TRBV9 to TRBJ1-2; weak D call: TRBD1 (6 bases). This CDR3 is 13 amino acids long. The V gene lost 4 bases and the J gene lost 5 bases, with 12 bases spanning the gap. Germline lookup yields CDR1 SGDLS and CDR2 YYNGEE. CDR3 protein: CASSTRQDYGYTF. In nucleotides, the CDR3 is TGTGCCAGCAGCACTCGACAGGATTATGGCTACACCTTC.